This T cell receptor (beta chain) stems from a study of blood T cells in healthy people across ages. Study outcomes and limitations: Relative to aged donors, long-lived donors carried more naive CD4+ cells and displayed higher diversity.

This clonotype has only one observation. As yet, its antigen is unknown. Just one base apart from a much larger clone, this may be a read error. With a J-beta primer mix and a sample-barcoded 5' primer, a second PCR ran about 7 to 12 cycles. TCRdb reanalysed the 5' RACE reads using MiXCR and keeps one entry per CDR3 protein. The sample lists around 1,000,000 distinct CDR3 sequences, under 40% seen once, with over 10% in the top ten. Sequenced input: blood. This receptor was taken from a man between 18 and 35 years old in good health.

This chain's CDR3 is CASSVRDANDGYTF. The CDR3 coding sequence is TGTGCCAGCAGTGTGCGGGACGCTAACGATGGCTACACCTTC. The rearrangement uses TRBV2 and TRBJ1-2, with D tentatively TRBD1 (5 bases). The CDR3 has 14 amino acids. CDR1 is SNHLY and CDR2 is FYNNEI in the germline V gene.